These 25 T cell receptor beta chains originate from one sample sequenced in a study of CD8+CD57+ T cells in acquired aplastic anemia. All patients picked for sequencing had shown, by flow cytometry, an expansion of CD8+CD57+ cells. The use of genomic DNA as template underpinned the TCR beta VDJ and CDR3 profiling. TCRdb used MiXCR to reprocess the reads, holding one entry per CDR3 protein. The sample lists some 150,000 distinct CDR3 sequences; around 48% were seen once. The sequenced sample was sorted CD4+, CD8+, or CD8+CD57+ T cells (not recorded which) from PBMCs. The receptors stem from a human donor with aplastic anemia.

This chain connects TRBV7-8 to TRBJ2-7; D possibly corresponds to TRBD2 (6 bases). The V and J ends lost 4 bases and 5 bases respectively, with 21 bases between them. Looked up from germline, CDR1 is SGHVS and CDR2 is FQNEAQ. The CDR3 is 16 residues long. CDR3 loop: CASSSITREAGNEQYF. The CDR3 DNA follows: TGTGCCAGCAGCTCAATAACTAGGGAGGCTGGTAACGAGCAGTACTTC.

This clonotype was counted at least ten times. The chain is built from TRBV10-3 and TRBJ2-1; 15 positions match TRBD2. The germline gives CDR1 ENHRY, CDR2 SYGVKD. The CDR3 is made up of 20 amino acids. Trimming at V came to 2 bases and at J to 0 bases, leaving 8 bases not matched to a gene. CDR3 in amino acids: CAISETGLAGGSSSYNEQFF. Here the CDR3 DNA reads TGTGCCATCAGTGAGACGGGACTAGCGGGGGGTTCGAGCTCCTACAATGAGCAGTTCTTC.

The table lists this clonotype with many counts. V usage is TRBV2 and J usage is TRBJ1-1; D is perhaps TRBD1 (5 bases). V gave up 6 bases and J gave up 4 bases, with 9 bases separating them. The V gene's germline CDR1 is SNHLY and CDR2 FYNNEI. The CDR3 is 12 residues long. The chain's CDR3 is CASSAGFTEAFF. In DNA form, the CDR3 reads TGTGCCAGCAGCGCAGGGTTCACTGAAGCTTTCTTT.

This clonotype turned up a few times. V usage is TRBV18 and J usage is TRBJ2-1; D ambiguous. CDR1 is KGHSH and CDR2 is LQKENI in the germline V gene. Trimming removed 4 bases from V and 10 bases from J, with 17 bases in between. The CDR3 consists of 14 residues. The CDR3 here is CASSLNDSQKEQFF. The CDR3 DNA sequence: TGTGCCAGCTCACTCAATGACTCCCAAAAGGAGCAGTTCTTC.

The sample holds many counts of this clonotype. V and J are TRBV19 and TRBJ2-2, with 13 bases aligning to TRBD2. The germline CDR1 and CDR2 sequences are LNHDA and SQIVND (reference sequence). The CDR3 extends over 17 amino acids. V lost 4 bases and J lost 5; bases outside the gene matches: 7. The DNA for the CDR3 is TGTGCCAGTAGTAACTCGGGACTAGCGGGGTCAACCGGGGAGCTGTTTTTT. Amino acid sequence: CASSNSGLAGSTGELFF.

At least ten counts were recorded for this clonotype. The chain uses TRBV19 and TRBJ2-7; 7 bases fit TRBD1. The junction had 6 bases not matched to a gene; V was cut back by 2 bases and J by 2 bases. Germline V gene data show CDR1 as LNHDA and CDR2 as SQIVND (reference sequence). The CDR3 totals 15 residues. CDR3 loop: CASSIRPGQPYEQYF. The CDR3 DNA sequence: TGTGCCAGTAGTATACGGCCGGGACAGCCCTACGAGCAGTACTTC.

This clonotype turned up a few times. A much larger clone lies one base from this, so it may be a read error. This chain connects TRBV7-8 to TRBJ2-3; 7 bases line up with TRBD1. CDR3 length: 14 residues. The germline CDR1 and CDR2 sequences are SGHVS and FQNEAQ. The ends lost 5 bases at V and 8 bases at J; junction bases unmatched: 10. CDR3 loop: CASSPDRASGTQYF. DNA for the CDR3: TGTGCCAGCAGCCCCGACAGGGCGTCAGGTACGCAGTATTTT. Filled out from reference TRBV7-8 and TRBJ2-3, the complete variable domain reads GAGVSQSPRYKVAKRGQDVALRCDPISGHVSLFWYQQALGQGPEFLTYFQNEAQLDKSGLPSDRFFAERPEGSVSTLKIQRTQQEDSAVYLCASSPDRASGTQYFGPGTRLTVL.

This clonotype was observed a few times. This chain joins TRBV10-2 and TRBJ1-2; the match to TRBD1 covers 8 bases. Germline CDR1 WSHSY, CDR2 SAAADI. CDR3 size: 13 residues. V shed 7 bases and J 4 bases; nucleotides not matched to a gene: 5. As DNA, the CDR3 is TGCGCCAGCATAGGACAGGGAGGCTATGGCTACACCTTC. It yields the protein CASIGQGGYGYTF.

This clonotype was seen once. V gene TRBV10-1 combines with J gene TRBJ2-3; D gene unclear. This CDR3 has 12 amino acids. V lost 4 bases to trimming and J lost 6 bases, with 8 bases between them. Germline lookup yields CDR1 WNHNN and CDR2 SYGVQD (reference sequence). This chain's CDR3 is CASSADWDTQYF. CDR3 nucleotides: TGCGCCAGCAGTGCAGATTGGGATACGCAGTATTTT.

CDR3 in DNA: TGTGCCAGCAGCTTAGGAGTTGCGGGAGAGGGCGAGCAGTACTTC. It specifies CASSLGVAGEGEQYF. This chain connects TRBV7-6 to TRBJ2-5, with 7 bases fitting TRBD2. The better agreement between TRBJ2-7 and the DNA end casts doubt on the J call. The CDR3 spans 15 residues. CDR1 is SGHVS, CDR2 FNYEAQ, per germline.

This clonotype was seen a single time. V usage is TRBV27 and J usage is TRBJ2-5; 8 bases are shared with TRBD2. The V segment lost 9 bases and the J segment 11 bases; nucleotides outside the gene matches: 20. This CDR3 comprises 15 residues. In germline, CDR1 is MNHEY, CDR2 SMNVEV (reference sequence). The CDR3 bases are TGTGCCAGTCGGGGGGGCGGCCTTGGCTGCAATGAGCAGTACTTC. Its protein product is CASRGGGLGCNEQYF.

The rearrangement links TRBV4-3 to TRBJ1-4; TRBD1 is a possible D gene (5 bases). Trimming shortened V by 0 bases and J by 8 bases, and 16 bases separated the two germline ends. Germline V gene sequence: CDR1 LGHNA, CDR2 YSLEER. The CDR3 runs 16 residues. CDR3 region: CASSQDLGQGGEKLFF. The CDR3 DNA follows: TGCGCCAGCAGCCAAGATCTTGGGCAGGGTGGGGAAAAACTGTTTTTT.

This clonotype was counted at least ten times. The J gene is TRBJ2-3, the V gene TRBV29-1; D gene unclear. CDR3 length equals 14 residues. The V end was cut by 5 bases, the J end by 3 bases, with 15 bases between. The V gene's germline CDR1 is SQVTM and CDR2 ANQGSEA. As DNA, the CDR3 is TGCAGCGTTCTCTCCCGAGTGAGAACAGATACGCAGTATTTT. Translation gives CSVLSRVRTDTQYF.

There are many counts of this clonotype. The chain couples TRBV19 to TRBJ1-5; D not certain. CDR1 is LNHDA, CDR2 SQIVND, per germline (reference sequence). CDR3 length: 12 residues. Deletions cut 6 bases from V and 0 bases from J, with 3 bases between. This chain's CDR3 is CASRVSNQPQHF. For the CDR3, the DNA is TGTGCCAGTAGGGTTAGCAATCAGCCCCAGCATTTT. The full variable domain, with the rest looked up from reference TRBV19 and TRBJ1-5, is DGGITQSPKYLFRKEGQNVTLSCEQNLNHDAMYWYRQDPGQGLRLIYYSQIVNDFQKGDIAEGYSVSREKKESFPLTVTSAQKNPTAFYLCASRVSNQPQHFGDGTRLSIL.

This clonotype came up many times. The genes are TRBV10-2 and TRBJ1-2; TRBD1 aligns across 11 bases. The CDR3 contains 13 residues. The germline gives CDR1 WSHSY, CDR2 SAAADI. V gave up 6 bases and J gave up 12 bases; unmatched junction bases: 9. The CDR3 reads CASRPGQGVGHTF. The CDR3 region has the DNA TGCGCCAGCAGGCCGGGACAGGGGGTCGGCCACACCTTC.

This clonotype was detected ten times or more. The CDR3 loop reads CASRLTGGSYEQYF. CDR3 sequence (DNA): TGTGCCAGTAGGCTTACAGGGGGCTCCTACGAGCAGTACTTC. This chain joins TRBV19 and TRBJ2-7; 8 bases match TRBD1. The CDR3 extends over 14 amino acids. V trimming: 6 bases; J trimming: 0 bases; junction bases outside the gene matches: 4. Germline V gene lookup returns CDR1 LNHDA and CDR2 SQIVND (reference sequence).

Ten or more counts support this clonotype. This chain joins TRBV11-1 and TRBJ1-1; D not resolved. Looked up from germline, CDR1 is SGHAT and CDR2 is FQDESV (reference sequence). Trimming removed 1 base from V and 4 bases from J, with 10 bases in between. CDR3 size: 14 residues. CDR3 DNA: TGTGCCAGCAGCTTAGAAGGAGTTGTCACTGAAGCTTTCTTT. It translates to CASSLEGVVTEAFF.

Here the CDR3 reads CASSPRGGLAKNIQYF. CDR3 nucleotide sequence: TGTGCCAGCAGCCCCAGGGGGGGTCTAGCCAAAAACATTCAGTACTTC. V usage is TRBV7-8 and J usage is TRBJ2-4; D tentatively fits TRBD1 or TRBD2 (7 bases each). V was cut by 5 bases and J by 0 bases, with 14 bases left in between. The germline V gene has CDR1 SGHVS and CDR2 FQNEAQ. The CDR3 totals 16 residues.

This sequence joins TRBV19 and TRBJ1-1, with 7 bases fitting TRBD1. CDR3 size: 15 residues. Unmatched junction bases numbered 14, after V lost 3 bases and J lost 10 bases. CDR1 and CDR2 (germline): LNHDA, SQIVND (reference sequence). The CDR3 nucleotides read TGTGCCAGTAGTATCCCTCTACAGGGGACGGGAGGAGCTTTCTTT. It translates to CASSIPLQGTGGAFF.

In its sample, this clonotype was seen a few times. One junction end does not reproduce the germline sequence, and a read error may be involved. The chain joins TRBV19 to TRBJ1-1; 9 bases match TRBD1. Germline assignment: CDR1 LNHDA and CDR2 SQIVND (reference sequence). The CDR3 runs to 15 residues. CDR3 sequence (DNA): TGTGCCAGTCAAGGACAGGGGCGGAGAAACGCTGAAGCTTTCTTC. Its protein is CASQGQGRRNAEAFF. Together with reference TRBV19 and TRBJ1-1, the CDR3 gives the full variable domain: DGGITQSPKYLFRKEGQNVTLSCEQNLNHDAMYWYRQDPGQGLRLIYYSQIVNDFQKGDIAEGYSVSREKKESFPLTVTSAQKNPTAFYLCASQGQGRRNAEAFFGQGTRLTVV.

Note on this clonotype: One junction end disagrees with the germline gene, perhaps due to a read error. The chain links TRBV19 to TRBJ1-5; D not resolved. Per the germline V gene, CDR1 is LNHDA and CDR2 is SQIVND (reference sequence). This CDR3 has 14 amino acids. CDR3 DNA: TGTGCCAGTAGTATAGAGGAGCGATATCAGCCCCAGCACTTT. This sequence encodes CASSIEERYQPQHF.

The V and J genes are TRBV7-2 and TRBJ2-1; D not certain. With 8 bases removed from V and 7 bases from J, the gap between germline ends came to 6 bases. This CDR3 is built from 10 residues. Germline V gives CDR1 SGHTA, CDR2 FQGNSA. The CDR3 DNA reads TGTGCCAGCTCGAGGAATGAGCAGTTCTTC. It yields the protein CASSRNEQFF. Complete variable domain (other parts from reference TRBV7-2 and TRBJ2-1): GAGVSQSPSNKVTEKGKDVELRCDPISGHTALYWYRQSLGQGLEFLIYFQGNSAPDKSGLPSDRFSAERTGGSVSTLTIQRTQQEDSAVYLCASSRNEQFFGPGTRLTVL.

This chain uses TRBV2 with TRBJ1-1; D gene unclear. V lost 7 bases to trimming and J lost 1 base, with 7 bases between them. This CDR3 has 12 amino acids. Germline V lookup: CDR1 SNHLY, CDR2 FYNNEI. The CDR3 coding sequence is TGTGCCAGCAAGGTAGCGAACACTGAAGCTTTCTTT. Its translation is CASKVANTEAFF.

This clonotype was counted a few times. V and J are TRBV20-1 and TRBJ2-5; D might be TRBD2 (7 bases). Germline V gene data show CDR1 as DFQATT and CDR2 as SNEGSKA (reference sequence). The ends were cut back, 4 bases at V and 5 bases at J, with 20 bases in the middle. There are 15 residues in the CDR3. This CDR3 reads CSATPTGGILETQYF. The CDR3 coding sequence is TGCAGTGCTACCCCCACGGGGGGCATTCTTGAGACCCAGTACTTC.

This clonotype occurred many times. The chain couples TRBV6-1 to TRBJ2-5; 7 nucleotides align to TRBD1. Per germline, CDR1 MNHNS and CDR2 SASEGT. V shed 5 bases and J 2 bases; nucleotides not matched to a gene: 14. There are 17 residues in the CDR3. The CDR3 protein is CASSKQGPPHPQETQYF. The CDR3 DNA is TGTGCCAGCAGTAAACAGGGGCCACCTCATCCTCAAGAGACCCAGTACTTC.